This TCR beta chain comes out of a study of naive and memory T cell subsets. The study, taken as a whole, reports: There was no ground truth to check naive and memory subset results.

This CDR3 spans 14 amino acids. The V and J ends lost 5 bases and 4 bases, in that order; junction bases with no gene match: 6. Germline V gives CDR1 MGHRA, CDR2 YSYEKL. This clonotype was counted at least ten times. The antigen remains undetermined. The beta constant-region primer was an equimolar mix of two oligonucleotides covering TRBC1 and TRBC2. Nested alpha and beta constant-region primers with the SP2 primer drove four PCR rounds on ligated cDNA. Using its own MiXCR run on the UMI-ligation and nested PCR reads, TCRdb lists one record per CDR3 protein. The table has approximately 80,000 distinct CDR3 sequences, 8% to 9.5% seen once. Cells stained for CD3, CD4, CD8, CD45RA and CD27 were sorted into four subsets.

The receptor's source is a human donor in good health. This chain joins TRBV4-1 and TRBJ2-7; TRBD1 matches 9 bases. Sequencing was carried out using naive CD8+ T cells from blood. The CDR3 protein is CASSLATGGYEQYF. The CDR3 DNA reads TGCGCCAGCAGCTTAGCGACAGGGGGGTACGAGCAGTACTTC.